These 3 T cell receptor beta chains share one sample of origin, sequenced in a study of blood T cell repertoires in COVID-19. Libraries were prepared by immunoSEQ multiplex PCR; TCRdb keeps only in-frame clonotypes and omits some of them. In the table there are some 220,000 clones, more than 65% of which are singletons. The sample taken for sequencing was peripheral blood. These receptors were taken from a man over 45 with active or convalescent COVID-19.

The rearrangement joins TRBV19 to TRBJ1-3; no reliable D call. Germline values: CDR1 LNHDA, CDR2 SQIVND (reference sequence). This CDR3 has 18 residues. The CDR3 nucleotides read TGTGCTACCGAGCGTATGACCGCTGACGATAACTCTGGAAACACCATATATTTT. Translation gives CATERMTADDNSGNTIYF.

The chain links TRBV13 to TRBJ2-3, with 13 bases that match TRBD2. The junction had 7 bases not matched to a gene; V was cut back by 5 bases and J by 8 bases. Looked up from germline, CDR1 is PRHDT and CDR2 is FYEKMQ (reference sequence). This CDR3 has 15 residues. The CDR3 coding sequence is TGTGCCAGCAGCCTACGGACTAGCGGGGGAACTACGCAGTATTTT. It translates to CASSLRTSGGTTQYF.

The V call is TRBV5-1, the J call TRBJ2-1; 15 bases match TRBD2. The ends lost 3 bases at V and 8 bases at J; junction bases unmatched: 6. This CDR3 has 16 residues. CDR1 SGHRS and CDR2 YFSETQ come from the germline V gene. The DNA of the CDR3 is TGCGCCAGCAGCTCCGGACTAGCGGGGGGGTTTGATGAGCAGTTCTTC. Its protein is CASSSGLAGGFDEQFF.